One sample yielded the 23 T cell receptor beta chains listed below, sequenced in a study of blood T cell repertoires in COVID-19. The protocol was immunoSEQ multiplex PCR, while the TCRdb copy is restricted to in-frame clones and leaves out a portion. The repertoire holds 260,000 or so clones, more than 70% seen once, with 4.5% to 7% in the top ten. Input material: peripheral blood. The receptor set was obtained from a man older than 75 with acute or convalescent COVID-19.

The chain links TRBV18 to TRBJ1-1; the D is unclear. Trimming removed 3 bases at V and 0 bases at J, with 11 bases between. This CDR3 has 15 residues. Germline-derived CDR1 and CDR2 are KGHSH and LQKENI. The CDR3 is CASSPLQSMNTEAFF. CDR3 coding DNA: TGTGCCAGCTCACCGTTGCAGTCCATGAACACTGAAGCTTTCTTT.

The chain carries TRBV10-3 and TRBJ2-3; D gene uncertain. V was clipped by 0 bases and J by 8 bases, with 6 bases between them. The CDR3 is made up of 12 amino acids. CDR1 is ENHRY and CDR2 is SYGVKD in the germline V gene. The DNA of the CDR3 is TGTGCCATCAGTGAGTCTACATTTACGCAGTATTTT. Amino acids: CAISESTFTQYF.

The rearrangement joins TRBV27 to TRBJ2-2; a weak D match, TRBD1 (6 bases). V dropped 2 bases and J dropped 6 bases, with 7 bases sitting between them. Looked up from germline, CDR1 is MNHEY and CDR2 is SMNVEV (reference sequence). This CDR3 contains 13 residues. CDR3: CASSLQGSGELFF. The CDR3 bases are TGTGCCAGCAGTTTACAGGGGTCCGGGGAGCTGTTTTTT.

CDR3 nucleotides: TGTGCCAGCAGTTTGGCAGTGAACACTGAAGCTTTCTTT. Its protein product is CASSLAVNTEAFF. The chain employs TRBV12-3 or TRBV12-4 and TRBJ1-1; D is uncertain. Trimming cost V 3 bases and J 0 bases, with 5 bases left between them. CDR3 size: 13 residues.

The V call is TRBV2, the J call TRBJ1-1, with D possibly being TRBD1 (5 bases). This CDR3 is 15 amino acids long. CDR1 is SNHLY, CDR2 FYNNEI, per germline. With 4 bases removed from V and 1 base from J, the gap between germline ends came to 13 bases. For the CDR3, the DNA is TGTGCCAGCAGTGTAAACAGGTTGCAGAACACTGAAGCTTTCTTT. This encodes CASSVNRLQNTEAFF.

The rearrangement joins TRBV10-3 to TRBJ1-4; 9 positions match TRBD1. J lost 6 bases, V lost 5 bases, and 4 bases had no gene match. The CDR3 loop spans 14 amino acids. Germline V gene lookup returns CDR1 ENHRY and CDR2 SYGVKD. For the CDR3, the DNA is TGTGCCATCAGTACGGACAGGGGCGATGAAAAACTGTTTTTT. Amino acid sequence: CAISTDRGDEKLFF.

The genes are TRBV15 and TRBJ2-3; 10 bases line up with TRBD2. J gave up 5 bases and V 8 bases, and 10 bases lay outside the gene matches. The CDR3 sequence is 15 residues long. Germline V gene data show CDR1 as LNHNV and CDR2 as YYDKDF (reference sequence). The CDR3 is CATHSGGKMVDTQYF. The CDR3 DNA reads TGTGCCACCCATAGCGGGGGGAAAATGGTAGATACGCAGTATTTT.

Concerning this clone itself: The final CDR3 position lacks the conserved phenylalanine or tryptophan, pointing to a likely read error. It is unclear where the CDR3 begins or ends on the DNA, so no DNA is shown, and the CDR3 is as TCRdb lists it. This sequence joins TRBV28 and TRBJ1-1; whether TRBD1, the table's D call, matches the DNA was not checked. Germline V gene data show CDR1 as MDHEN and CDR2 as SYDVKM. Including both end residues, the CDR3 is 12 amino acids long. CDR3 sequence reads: CASSPSPVVTVL.

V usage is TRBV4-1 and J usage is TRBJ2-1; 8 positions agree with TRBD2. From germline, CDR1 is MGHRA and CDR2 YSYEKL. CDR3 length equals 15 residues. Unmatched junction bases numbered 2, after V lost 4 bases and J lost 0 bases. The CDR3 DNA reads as TGCGCCAGCAGCCCGGGACTAGTCTCCTACAATGAGCAGTTCTTC. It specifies CASSPGLVSYNEQFF.

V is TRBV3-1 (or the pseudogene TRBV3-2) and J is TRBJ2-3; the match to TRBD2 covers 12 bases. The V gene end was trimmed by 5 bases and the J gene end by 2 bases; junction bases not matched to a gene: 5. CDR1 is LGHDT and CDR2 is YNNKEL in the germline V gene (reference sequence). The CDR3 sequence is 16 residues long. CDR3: CASSIASGRATDTQYF. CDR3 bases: TGTGCCAGCAGCATAGCTAGCGGGAGGGCCACAGATACGCAGTATTTT.

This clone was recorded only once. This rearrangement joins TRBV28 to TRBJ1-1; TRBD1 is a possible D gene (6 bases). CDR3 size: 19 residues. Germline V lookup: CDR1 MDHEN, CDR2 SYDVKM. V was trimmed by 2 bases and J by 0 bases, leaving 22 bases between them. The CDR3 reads CASSLGGGGRVAMNTEAFF. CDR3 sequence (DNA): TGTGCCAGCAGTTTAGGGGGGGGCGGACGAGTTGCCATGAACACTGAAGCTTTCTTT.

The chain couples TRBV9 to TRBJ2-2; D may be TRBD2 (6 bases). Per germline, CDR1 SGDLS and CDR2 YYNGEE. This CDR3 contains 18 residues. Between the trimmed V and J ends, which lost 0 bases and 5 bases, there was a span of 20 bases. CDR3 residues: CASSVDGSGVVGTGELFF. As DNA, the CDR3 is TGTGCCAGCAGCGTAGATGGTAGCGGAGTAGTGGGGACCGGGGAGCTGTTTTTT.

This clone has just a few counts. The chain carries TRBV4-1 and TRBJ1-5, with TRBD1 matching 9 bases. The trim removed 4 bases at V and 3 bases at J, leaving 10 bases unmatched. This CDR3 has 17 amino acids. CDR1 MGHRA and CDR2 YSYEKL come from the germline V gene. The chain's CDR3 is CASSLQPGQGPNQPQHF. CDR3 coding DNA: TGCGCCAGCAGCCTCCAACCGGGACAGGGCCCCAATCAGCCCCAGCATTTT.

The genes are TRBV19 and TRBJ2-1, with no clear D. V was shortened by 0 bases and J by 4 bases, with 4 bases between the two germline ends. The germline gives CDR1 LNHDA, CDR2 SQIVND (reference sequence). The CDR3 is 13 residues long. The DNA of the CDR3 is TGTGCCAGTAGTATAGAACTATACAATGAGCAGTTCTTC. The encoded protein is CASSIELYNEQFF.

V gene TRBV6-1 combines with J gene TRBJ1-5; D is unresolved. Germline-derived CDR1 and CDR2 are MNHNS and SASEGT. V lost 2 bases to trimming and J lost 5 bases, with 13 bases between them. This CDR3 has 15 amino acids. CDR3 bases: TGTGCCAGCAGTGAAACCCCTACCGTTGATCAGCCCCAGCATTTT. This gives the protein CASSETPTVDQPQHF.

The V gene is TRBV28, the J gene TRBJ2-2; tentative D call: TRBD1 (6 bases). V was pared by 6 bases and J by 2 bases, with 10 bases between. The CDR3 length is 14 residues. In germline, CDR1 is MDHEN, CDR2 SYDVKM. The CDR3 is CASSRGHNTGELFF. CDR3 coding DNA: TGTGCCAGCAGCAGGGGACACAACACCGGGGAGCTGTTTTTT.

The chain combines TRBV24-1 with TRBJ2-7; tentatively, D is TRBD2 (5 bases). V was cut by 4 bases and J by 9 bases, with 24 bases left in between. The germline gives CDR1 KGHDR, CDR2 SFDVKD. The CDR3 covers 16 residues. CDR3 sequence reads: CATSETRGTYSSGQYF. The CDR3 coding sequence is TGTGCCACCAGTGAAACCCGGGGTACATATTCGTCGGGGCAGTACTTC.

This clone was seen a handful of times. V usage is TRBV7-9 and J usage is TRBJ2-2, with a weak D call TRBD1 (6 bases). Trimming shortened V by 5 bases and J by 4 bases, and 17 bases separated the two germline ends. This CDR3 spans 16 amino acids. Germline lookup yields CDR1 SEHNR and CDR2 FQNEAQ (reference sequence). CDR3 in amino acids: CASSTPAPRGTGELFF. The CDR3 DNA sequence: TGTGCCAGCAGCACCCCTGCCCCCAGGGGCACCGGGGAGCTGTTTTTT.

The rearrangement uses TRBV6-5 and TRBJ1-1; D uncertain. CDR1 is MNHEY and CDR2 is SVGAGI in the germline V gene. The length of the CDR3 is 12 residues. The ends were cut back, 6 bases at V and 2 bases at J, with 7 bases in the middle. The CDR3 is CASRNGNTEAFF. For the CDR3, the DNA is TGTGCCAGCAGGAACGGTAACACTGAAGCTTTCTTT.

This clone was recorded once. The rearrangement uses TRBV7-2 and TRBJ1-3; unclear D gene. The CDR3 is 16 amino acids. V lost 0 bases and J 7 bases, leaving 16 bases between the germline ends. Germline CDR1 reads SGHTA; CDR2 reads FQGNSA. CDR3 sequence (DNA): TGTGCCAGCAGCTTAGCGCGCGCAGGCTTGATGAACACCATATATTTT. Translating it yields CASSLARAGLMNTIYF.

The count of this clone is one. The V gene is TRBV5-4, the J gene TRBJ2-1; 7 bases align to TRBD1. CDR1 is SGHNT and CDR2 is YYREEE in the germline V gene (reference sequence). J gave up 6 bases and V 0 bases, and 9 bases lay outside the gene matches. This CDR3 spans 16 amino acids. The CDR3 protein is CASSLAGQALGNEQFF. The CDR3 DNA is TGTGCCAGCAGCTTGGCCGGACAGGCCTTGGGCAATGAGCAGTTCTTC.

The CDR3 coding sequence is TGTGCCAGCCGCCCCAGGATCGGAAACACCGGGGAGCTGTTTTTT. Its translation is CASRPRIGNTGELFF. This chain uses TRBV6-5 with TRBJ2-2; D is unclear. Germline V CDR1 and CDR2: MNHEY, SVGAGI. Between the trimmed V and J ends, which lost 8 bases and 2 bases, there was a span of 15 bases. This CDR3 is built from 15 residues.

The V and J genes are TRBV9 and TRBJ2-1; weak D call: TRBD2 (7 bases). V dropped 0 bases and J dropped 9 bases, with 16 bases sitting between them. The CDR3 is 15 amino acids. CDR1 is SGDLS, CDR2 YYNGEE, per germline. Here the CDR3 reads CASSVVGGGLGEQFF. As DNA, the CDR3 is TGTGCCAGCAGCGTAGTAGGGGGAGGGTTGGGTGAGCAGTTCTTC.